The subject of this entry is one T cell receptor (beta chain). Its specificity is not known. After removal of 0 bases from V and 4 bases from J, the junction contained 5 bases not matched to a gene. The CDR3 is 16 amino acids. Germline loops: CDR1 MNHEY, CDR2 SVGEGT. The data were obtained in a study of T cell responses to AZD1222 COVID-19 vaccine. Study details: Second-dose intervals near 4 or 12 weeks were combined.

The assay was immunoSEQ multiplex PCR, and TCRdb's table has in-frame clones only and misses some. The sample has roughly 99,000 clones; around 91% are singletons. Study results and caveats: Baseline antibody screening turned up just a handful of seropositive AZD1222 recipients. Once two AZD1222 doses were given, Spike-specific TCR breadth and depth went up. No repertoire was sampled before or during the peak T cell response, only after it.

This specimen consisted of peripheral blood, obtained on day 0 of AZD1222 vaccination. The origin of this receptor is an adult in good health. The chain couples TRBV6-2 or TRBV6-3 to TRBJ2-7, with 11 bases matching TRBD2. The CDR3 region is CASSYSTSGGLYEQYF. The DNA of the CDR3 is TGTGCCAGCAGTTACTCTACTAGCGGGGGCCTATACGAGCAGTACTTC.